This record concerns one T cell receptor beta chain sequence. The table lists this clone with a few counts. What antigen it recognizes has not been identified. No base quality values were provided; no much bigger clone lies one nucleotide off. These data belong to a study of cytomegalovirus exposure and HLA in healthy donors (dated 2017 in TCRdb). Notes on the research overall: A later analysis indicated that the 95 to 150 validation repertoires were generated on the platform also employed for the 650 to 850 repertoires of the first cohort. The study combined high-throughput TCR immunosequencing, statistical association of individual TCRs with disease status, and machine learning to predict cytomegalovirus infection status. In addition to the first cohort of 500 to 850 subjects, a separate validation cohort of over 90 different subjects was used. The study aimed to test whether cataloging public T cell receptors could reveal signatures of past pathogen exposure.

Overall study outcomes, separate from this receptor: The validation cohort had no HLA typing available for a later analysis, so co-occurrence within that cohort was assessed over all 130 or so repertoires. Three of the identified cytomegalovirus-associated TCR beta chains were confirmed in vitro to be specific for cytomegalovirus antigens. The classifier was reported to diagnose cytomegalovirus status with high specificity and sensitivity in both the original cohort and the validation cohort. Subsequent analysis determined that TCRs grouped into clusters in the first cohort also showed a tendency toward co-occurrence across the 130 or so validation repertoires, and roughly 95% of cluster scores exceeded 0. A total of fewer than 200 TCR beta chains were listed by the study as associated with cytomegalovirus. Most TCR sequences were seen in very few donors, while some public TCRs were found in many individuals. The authors suggested that the approach could potentially be generalized to other disease states and immunological phenotypes.

Separate from the approximately 690-subject first cohort, the validation cohort of 120 subjects was the group to which the donors belonged. Libraries were prepared through the immunoSEQ multiplex PCR assay. The study's processing was this. To diagnose cytomegalovirus status from the catalog of TCR beta chain sequences, a statistical classification framework was built. TCRdb retrieved this table from immuneACCESS and kept in-frame rearrangements only. Not all clones are present; in checked studies, unresolved V genes account for under half, and no reason is known for the remainder. The V and J calls and the clone size are those of that table, but D and trimming were determined from the DNA. The sample table contains around 130,000 clones; only one count was recorded for just under 90% of them. The top ten hold over 3% of the sample. Trimming at the junction amounts to 3 bases on V and 1 base on J, and the germline ends lie 9 bases apart. CDR3 length: 14 amino acids, cysteine to phenylalanine. The kept DNA is CDR3 alone, 42 bases in frame from the first base. Looking up the germline V gene yields CDR1 KGHSH and CDR2 LQKENI.

The sample was PBMCs. The V and J genes are TRBV18 and TRBJ1-1, with no D gene named confidently. This TCR derives from a man between 25 and 39 years old in good health and CMV-seronegative. Here the CDR3 is given as CASSPYVSNTEAFF. The DNA is as follows: TGTGCCAGCTCACCCTACGTGTCGAACACTGAAGCTTTCTTT.